This is a list of T cell receptor beta chains from one sample in a study of OX40 agonist ivuxolimab in advanced cancers. Sequenced by immunoSEQ multiplex PCR; TCRdb stores in-frame clones only, minus some. This table holds about 73,000 clones, 75% to 90% found once. The sequences come from CD4+ or CD8+ T cells sorted from blood, collected in a trial of the OX40 agonist ivuxolimab. The receptors originated from an adult with an advanced solid tumor such as melanoma, head and neck, liver or kidney cancer. The CDR3 runs from the conserved cysteine through the conserved F or W. The D gene is left open where the match is weak. The size of a clone is reported for some rows only, either as once, few or many, or as a class for expanded clones.

>TRBJ2-5|TRBD2|TRBV5-4|.
CASSSGGGDQETQYF
TGTGCCAGCAGCTCCGGGGGAGGGGACCAAGAGACCCAGTACTTC
>TRBJ2-1|.|TRBV6-5|.
CASSSRTLSYNEQFF
TGTGCCAGCAGCTCCAGGACCCTCTCCTACAATGAGCAGTTCTTC
>TRBJ2-3|.|TRBV18|.
CASSPPVLDTQYF
TGTGCCAGCTCACCACCGGTACTGGATACGCAGTATTTT
>TRBJ2-7|TRBD2|TRBV11-2|.
CASSRGAGGPYEQYF
TGTGCCAGCAGCCGCGGAGCGGGAGGGCCCTACGAGCAGTACTTC
>TRBJ2-3|.|TRBV28|once
CASSRHGVGTDTQYF
TGTGCCAGCAGCCGGCACGGCGTGGGCACAGATACGCAGTATTTT
>TRBJ2-3|.|TRBV19|.
CASSVTGGTQYF
TGTGCCAGTAGTGTCACGGGCGGTACGCAGTATTTT
>TRBJ1-3|.|TRBV2|.
CASRRTAESGNTIYF
TGTGCCAGCAGGAGAACAGCTGAATCTGGAAACACCATATATTTT
>TRBJ2-4|.|TRBV11-2|.
CASSRGGSFRENIQYF
TGTGCCAGCAGCCGAGGGGGGAGTTTTAGAGAAAACATTCAGTACTTC
>TRBJ1-2|.|TRBV7-9|.
CASSLGLPLLGGYTF
TGTGCCAGCAGCTTGGGTTTACCGCTGCTAGGTGGCTACACCTTC
>TRBJ1-5|.|TRBV30|.
CAWSREQGHQPQHF
TGTGCCTGGAGTAGAGAACAGGGTCATCAGCCCCAGCATTTT
>TRBJ2-7|.|TRBV11-3|.
CASSLDELSFFYEQYF
TGTGCCAGCAGCTTAGATGAGCTCTCTTTTTTTTACGAGCAGTACTTC
>TRBJ2-7|.|TRBV10-2|once
CASSESGGVRAEQYF
TGCGCCAGCAGTGAGTCAGGAGGGGTGCGGGCCGAGCAGTACTTC
>TRBJ1-5|.|TRBV4-1|.
CASSPQGPQPQHF
TGCGCCAGCAGCCCGCAGGGGCCTCAGCCCCAGCATTTT
>TRBJ1-2|.|TRBV27|.
CASSSAGRGLYGYTF
TGTGCCAGCAGTTCCGCCGGCAGGGGTCTCTATGGCTACACCTTC
>TRBJ1-1|TRBD1|TRBV7-2|.
CASSLKLRGRSDTEAFF
TGTGCCAGCAGCTTAAAATTAAGGGGGCGGTCGGACACTGAAGCTTTCTTT
>TRBJ2-3|TRBD1|TRBV9|few
CASSAALQGLTDTQYF
TGTGCCAGCAGCGCAGCTCTACAGGGGTTGACAGATACGCAGTATTTT
>TRBJ2-7|.|TRBV7-9|.
CASSIQNYEQYF
TGTGCCAGCAGCATCCAAAACTACGAGCAGTACTTC
>TRBJ2-7|.|TRBV21-1|.
CASSKVCGKGSYEQYF
TGTGCCAGCAGCAAAGTGTGCGGGAAGGGGTCCTACGAGCAGTACTTC
>TRBJ1-1|.|TRBV28|.
CASKIQLIMNTEAFF
TGTGCCAGTAAGATACAGTTAATCATGAACACTGAAGCTTTCTTT
>TRBJ2-2|.|TRBV28|.
CASRPSWRTGELFF
TGTGCCAGCAGACCCTCCTGGCGCACCGGGGAGCTGTTTTTT
>TRBJ1-2|TRBD1|TRBV6-1|.
CASSENRGYGYTF
TGTGCCAGCAGTGAAAACAGGGGATATGGCTACACCTTC
>TRBJ1-5|.|TRBV7-2|.
CASSPRGRGWNQPQHF
TGTGCCAGCAGCCCAAGGGGCCGGGGTTGGAATCAGCCCCAGCATTTT
>TRBJ2-5|TRBD2|TRBV5-6|.
CASSPGLGETQYF
TGTGCCAGCAGCCCGGGACTAGGTGAGACCCAGTACTTC
>TRBJ2-2|TRBD1|TRBV2|.
CASTFGQGRTGELFF
TGTGCCAGCACCTTCGGACAGGGCCGCACCGGGGAGCTGTTTTTT
>TRBJ2-7|TRBD1|TRBV7-2|.
CASSPLPGQGEQYF
TGTGCCAGCAGCCCGCTACCCGGACAGGGGGAGCAGTACTTC
>TRBJ2-3|.|TRBV5-1|.
CASSLEQRTSTDTQYF
TGCGCCAGCAGCTTGGAACAGCGCACTAGCACAGATACGCAGTATTTT
>TRBJ2-1|.|TRBV19|.
CASSIRRPSSNEQFF
TGTGCCAGTAGTATTAGGAGGCCTAGCAGCAATGAGCAGTTCTTC
>TRBJ2-5|.|TRBV29-1|.
CSVGRKKETQYF
TGCAGCGTAGGACGGAAAAAAGAGACCCAGTACTTC
>TRBJ2-1|.|TRBV18|.
CASSSGTEQFF
TGTGCCAGCTCAAGTGGGACTGAGCAGTTCTTC
>TRBJ2-7|.|TRBV10-3|once
CAISESLVVEQYF
TGTGCCATCAGTGAGTCACTAGTCGTCGAGCAGTACTTC
>TRBJ2-5|TRBD1|TRBV30|.
CAWSGAGTEFQETQYF
TGTGCCTGGAGTGGAGCCGGGACAGAGTTCCAAGAGACCCAGTACTTC
>TRBJ2-3|TRBD2|TRBV30|.
CASRAGAADTQYF
TGTGCCTCAAGGGCGGGAGCGGCAGATACGCAGTATTTT
>TRBJ2-5|.|TRBV15|.
CATSRVQGTPAYF
TGTGCCACCAGCAGAGTCCAGGGAACCCCGGCGTACTTC
>TRBJ2-7|TRBD2|TRBV2|.
CASSPLAGGSVSEQYF
TGTGCCAGCAGTCCCCTAGCGGGAGGATCGGTAAGCGAGCAGTACTTC
>TRBJ2-5|TRBD2|TRBV7-6|.
CASSLVRGGETQYF
TGTGCCAGCAGCTTAGTTCGGGGGGGAGAGACCCAGTACTTC
>TRBJ1-2|.|TRBV19|.
CARRTLQYYGYTF
TGTGCCAGGAGGACACTTCAATACTATGGCTACACCTTC
>TRBJ2-1|TRBD2|TRBV2|.
CASSGTSGAYNEQFF
TGTGCCAGCAGCGGGACTAGCGGAGCCTACAATGAGCAGTTCTTC
>TRBJ2-7|TRBD1|TRBV11-2|.
CASSLGTGGYEQYF
TGTGCCAGCAGTTTGGGGACAGGGGGCTACGAGCAGTACTTC
>TRBJ2-7|.|TRBV14|.
CASRKSGTQGEQYF
TGTGCCAGCAGGAAGAGTGGGACGCAGGGAGAGCAGTACTTC
>TRBJ2-5|TRBD2|TRBV6-1|few
CATRLARTETQYF
TGTGCCACCAGACTAGCGAGGACCGAGACCCAGTACTTC
>TRBJ1-1|.|TRBV15|.
CATSRDPGFVSEAFF
TGTGCCACCAGCAGAGATCCAGGGTTCGTTTCTGAAGCTTTCTTT
>TRBJ2-5|.|TRBV20-1|.
CSARIGETQYF
TGCAGTGCTAGAATAGGAGAGACCCAGTACTTC
>TRBJ2-3|TRBD2|TRBV4-1|.
CASSLFRLAGGPLRTDTQYF
TGCGCCAGCAGCCTCTTTCGGCTAGCGGGAGGGCCGCTTAGGACAGATACGCAGTATTTT
>TRBJ1-1|TRBD1|TRBV18|.
CASSPAGGNTEAFF
TGTGCCAGCTCACCAGCAGGGGGAAACACTGAAGCTTTCTTT
>TRBJ1-2|TRBD1|TRBV6-5|.
CASGEGALGYTF
TGTGCCAGCGGGGAGGGGGCGCTGGGCTACACCTTC
>TRBJ2-1|TRBD2|TRBV4-2|.
CASSPARVGGSSYNEQFF
TGTGCCAGCAGCCCGGCCAGAGTCGGCGGGAGCTCCTACAATGAGCAGTTCTTC
>TRBJ2-7|TRBD1|TRBV5-4|.
CASSSGQGPYEQYF
TGTGCCAGCAGCTCCGGACAGGGTCCCTACGAGCAGTACTTC
>TRBJ2-5|.|TRBV2|once
CASSEFLKETQYF
TGTGCCAGCAGTGAATTCCTAAAAGAGACCCAGTACTTC
>TRBJ1-1|TRBD1|TRBV11-2|.
CASRLTGRDTEAFF
TGTGCCAGCAGATTGACAGGGAGAGACACTGAAGCTTTCTTT
>TRBJ2-7|TRBD1|TRBV5-1|.
CASRTWTGDFGEQYF
TGCGCCAGCAGGACTTGGACAGGTGACTTTGGGGAGCAGTACTTC